These T cell receptor beta chains were read from a single sample in a study of human T cells and chemical hapten exposure. A single record per CDR3 protein comes from TCRdb applying MiXCR to the RACE reads. Counted here are about 98,000 distinct CDR3 sequences, about 10% occurring once; the ten biggest clones make up around 3.1%. The specimen was whole blood, collected in connection with sensitization to the hapten diphenylcyclopropenone (DPC). These TCRs come from a woman aged 55-69 years with alopecia areata. Some clones in this sample may be carry-over from other donors' samples. Each CDR3 is given with its conserved first and last residue. Clone size appears in some rows only: once, few, many, or a class for an expanded clone.

v_gene: TRBV2
j_gene: TRBJ2-7
abundance: -
len: 15
CDR3aa: CASSETWLLSYEQYF

v_gene: TRBV2
j_gene: TRBJ2-7
abundance: -
len: 13
CDR3aa: CASSITWSYEQYF

v_gene: TRBV4-2
j_gene: TRBJ1-2
abundance: many
len: 15
CDR3aa: CASSQDRVSPGGYTF

v_gene: TRBV4-2
j_gene: TRBJ1-5
abundance: few
len: 13
CDR3aa: CASLWRLNQPQHF

v_gene: TRBV12-3/TRBV12-4
j_gene: TRBJ1-2
abundance: many
len: 12
CDR3aa: CASSLGVGGYTF

v_gene: TRBV18
j_gene: TRBJ2-5
abundance: many
len: 13
CDR3aa: CASSVQGEETQYF

v_gene: TRBV2
j_gene: TRBJ2-3
abundance: -
len: 15
CDR3aa: CASRQAGLLRDTQYF

v_gene: TRBV6-5
j_gene: TRBJ2-7
abundance: many
len: 15
CDR3aa: CASSYRGTPIYEQYF

v_gene: TRBV6-6
j_gene: TRBJ1-6
abundance: many
len: 17
CDR3aa: CASSYAGQAPRVSPLHF

v_gene: TRBV20-1
j_gene: TRBJ2-3
abundance: -
len: 14
CDR3aa: CSARGLDGTDTQYF

v_gene: TRBV12-3/TRBV12-4
j_gene: TRBJ1-2
abundance: -
len: 15
CDR3aa: CASSFRASEGTGYTF

v_gene: TRBV11-2
j_gene: TRBJ2-3
abundance: -
len: 15
CDR3aa: CASSLGTPSADTQYF

v_gene: TRBV20-1
j_gene: TRBJ2-3
abundance: few
len: 14
CDR3aa: CSAIGGGAVDTQYF

v_gene: TRBV9
j_gene: TRBJ1-1
abundance: once
len: 14
CDR3aa: CASSPGLDFTEAFF

v_gene: TRBV7-6
j_gene: TRBJ2-7
abundance: -
len: 15
CDR3aa: CASSRLGSGDYEQYF

v_gene: TRBV18
j_gene: TRBJ2-7
abundance: few
len: 14
CDR3aa: CASSPRQGGHEQYF

v_gene: TRBV29-1
j_gene: TRBJ1-5
abundance: few
len: 13
CDR3aa: CSVVDSSNQPQHF

v_gene: TRBV7-6
j_gene: TRBJ1-1
abundance: many
len: 14
CDR3aa: CASSLGVGVSEAFF

v_gene: TRBV7-9
j_gene: TRBJ2-1
abundance: -
len: 16
CDR3aa: CASSSDPRAGGGEQFF

v_gene: TRBV29-1
j_gene: TRBJ1-2
abundance: -
len: 14
CDR3aa: CSVEWGTTVYGYTF

v_gene: TRBV7-9
j_gene: TRBJ2-1
abundance: many
len: 17
CDR3aa: CASSFFLAGTKYNEQFF

v_gene: TRBV5-4
j_gene: TRBJ1-2
abundance: few
len: 14
CDR3aa: CASSGGQGYYGYTF

v_gene: TRBV7-2
j_gene: TRBJ2-5
abundance: many
len: 14
CDR3aa: CASSLMVMAETQYF

v_gene: TRBV29-1
j_gene: TRBJ2-1
abundance: many
len: 12
CDR3aa: CSALRSGNEQFF

v_gene: TRBV5-8
j_gene: TRBJ1-2
abundance: -
len: 14
CDR3aa: CASSPDPLHYGYTF

v_gene: TRBV24-1
j_gene: TRBJ1-2
abundance: few
len: 13
CDR3aa: CATSERIFYGYTF

v_gene: TRBV20-1
j_gene: TRBJ1-2
abundance: many
len: 13
CDR3aa: CSARAGRTYGYTF

v_gene: TRBV5-1
j_gene: TRBJ2-7
abundance: many
len: 17
CDR3aa: CASSLVPSGDTPYEQYF

v_gene: TRBV9
j_gene: TRBJ2-3
abundance: many
len: 13
CDR3aa: CASSPPLVYTQYF

v_gene: TRBV6-4
j_gene: TRBJ2-1
abundance: -
len: 16
CDR3aa: CASSPGLAGTYNEQFF

v_gene: TRBV6-6
j_gene: TRBJ2-1
abundance: -
len: 13
CDR3aa: CASITDSYNEQFF

v_gene: TRBV19
j_gene: TRBJ2-7
abundance: few
len: 13
CDR3aa: CASSMTRGYEQYF

v_gene: TRBV6-5
j_gene: TRBJ1-5
abundance: many
len: 17
CDR3aa: CASRPSANRPSNQPQHF

v_gene: TRBV12-3/TRBV12-4
j_gene: TRBJ1-2
abundance: -
len: 13
CDR3aa: CASSLGGTDGYTF

v_gene: TRBV20-1
j_gene: TRBJ2-1
abundance: many
len: 15
CDR3aa: CSARQGTTRYNEQFF

v_gene: TRBV2
j_gene: TRBJ2-5
abundance: many
len: 16
CDR3aa: CASTIPSSSVQETQYF

v_gene: TRBV6-5
j_gene: TRBJ2-3
abundance: -
len: 15
CDR3aa: CASRLSRGATDTQYF

v_gene: TRBV7-2
j_gene: TRBJ2-3
abundance: -
len: 15
CDR3aa: CASSLGLLGTDTQYF

v_gene: TRBV7-7
j_gene: TRBJ1-1
abundance: few
len: 15
CDR3aa: CASSFRGDSNTEAFF

v_gene: TRBV5-6
j_gene: TRBJ1-2
abundance: many
len: 13
CDR3aa: CASSWGQYDGYTF

v_gene: TRBV19
j_gene: TRBJ2-2
abundance: -
len: 18
CDR3aa: CASSPYPEVREGHGELFF

v_gene: TRBV20-1
j_gene: TRBJ2-1
abundance: few
len: 16
CDR3aa: CSARGTNAQSYNEQFF

v_gene: TRBV7-6
j_gene: TRBJ2-7
abundance: -
len: 16
CDR3aa: CASSLDGSGSSYEQYF

v_gene: TRBV11-2
j_gene: TRBJ2-5
abundance: many
len: 14
CDR3aa: CASSSRGGWETQYF

v_gene: TRBV2
j_gene: TRBJ2-2
abundance: -
len: 15
CDR3aa: CASMYAGANTGELFF

v_gene: TRBV28
j_gene: TRBJ2-3
abundance: many
len: 17
CDR3aa: CASSSIAASGDTDTQYF

v_gene: TRBV30
j_gene: TRBJ1-5
abundance: many
len: 14
CDR3aa: CAWSVGPGNQPQHF

v_gene: TRBV11-2
j_gene: TRBJ2-3
abundance: few
len: 15
CDR3aa: CASSLGGLRTDTQYF

v_gene: TRBV5-1
j_gene: TRBJ1-1
abundance: many
len: 13
CDR3aa: CARLRPANTEAFF

v_gene: TRBV2
j_gene: TRBJ2-2
abundance: many
len: 19
CDR3aa: CASRRTGAYPLRNTGELFF

v_gene: TRBV4-1
j_gene: TRBJ2-7
abundance: many
len: 13
CDR3aa: CASSQGGLYEQYF

v_gene: TRBV2
j_gene: TRBJ2-7
abundance: many
len: 15
CDR3aa: CASSSIGTSDSEQYF

v_gene: TRBV5-1
j_gene: TRBJ2-1
abundance: -
len: 14
CDR3aa: CASSGTGQGAVEFF

v_gene: TRBV14
j_gene: TRBJ1-6
abundance: -
len: 17
CDR3aa: CASSDERDTRMSSSLHF

v_gene: TRBV5-1
j_gene: TRBJ1-1
abundance: many
len: 15
CDR3aa: CASSLAPGGDTEAFF

v_gene: TRBV4-2
j_gene: TRBJ2-7
abundance: many
len: 16
CDR3aa: CASSQSLADRGYEQYF

v_gene: TRBV19
j_gene: TRBJ1-1
abundance: -
len: 16
CDR3aa: CASSRRHPLRDTEAFF

v_gene: TRBV4-1
j_gene: TRBJ2-5
abundance: many
len: 15
CDR3aa: CASSQDQYARETQYF

v_gene: TRBV20-1
j_gene: TRBJ2-5
abundance: few
len: 15
CDR3aa: CSAYILAERQETQYF